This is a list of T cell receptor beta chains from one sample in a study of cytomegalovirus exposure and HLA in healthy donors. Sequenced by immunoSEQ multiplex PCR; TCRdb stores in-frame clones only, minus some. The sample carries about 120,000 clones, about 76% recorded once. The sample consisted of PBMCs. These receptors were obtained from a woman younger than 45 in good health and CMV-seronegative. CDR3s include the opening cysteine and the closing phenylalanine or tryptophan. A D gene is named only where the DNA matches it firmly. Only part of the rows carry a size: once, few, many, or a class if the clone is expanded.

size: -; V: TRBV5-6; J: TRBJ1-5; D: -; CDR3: CASSLTGFDQPQHF; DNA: TGTGCCAGCAGCTTGACAGGGTTCGATCAGCCCCAGCATTTT
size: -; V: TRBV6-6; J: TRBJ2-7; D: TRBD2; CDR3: CASSYGPGGEQYF; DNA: TGTGCCAGCAGTTACGGGCCGGGAGGGGAGCAGTACTTC
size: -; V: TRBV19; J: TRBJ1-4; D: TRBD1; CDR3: CASRVGQGSNEKLFF; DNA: TGTGCCAGTAGAGTTGGACAGGGGAGTAATGAAAAACTGTTTTTT
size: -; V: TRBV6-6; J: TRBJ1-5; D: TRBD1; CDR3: CASSTTRQGNQPQHF; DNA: TGTGCCAGCAGTACGACACGACAGGGCAACCAGCCCCAGCATTTT
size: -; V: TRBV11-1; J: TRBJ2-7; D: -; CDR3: CASSSAGTLPYEQYF; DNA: TGTGCCAGCAGCTCAGCCGGGACTTTACCCTACGAGCAGTACTTC
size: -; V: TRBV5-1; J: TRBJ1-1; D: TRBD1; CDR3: CASSHGTGTMNTEAFF; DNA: TGCGCCAGCAGCCACGGGACAGGGACAATGAACACTGAAGCTTTCTTT
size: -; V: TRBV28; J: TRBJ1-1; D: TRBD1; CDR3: CASSFNRGNTEAFF; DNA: TGTGCCAGCAGTTTTAACAGGGGGAACACTGAAGCTTTCTTT
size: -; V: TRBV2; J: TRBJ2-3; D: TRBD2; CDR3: CASSEGLAGTDTQYF; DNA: TGTGCCAGCAGCGAGGGACTAGCGGGCACAGATACGCAGTATTTT
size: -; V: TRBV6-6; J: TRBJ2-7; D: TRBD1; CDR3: CASSSRQGMGEQYF; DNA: TGTGCCAGCAGTTCAAGACAGGGGATGGGGGAGCAGTACTTC
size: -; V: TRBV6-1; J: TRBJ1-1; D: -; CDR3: CASSQKGGTEAFF; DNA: TGTGCCAGCAGTCAGAAGGGGGGGACTGAAGCTTTCTTT
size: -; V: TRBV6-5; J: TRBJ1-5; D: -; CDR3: CASRGGSGGQPQHF; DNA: TGTGCCAGCAGGGGAGGGAGCGGGGGCCAGCCCCAGCATTTT
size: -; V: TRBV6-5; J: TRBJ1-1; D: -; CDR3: CASSYSRTDTEAFF; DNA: TGTGCCAGCAGTTACTCAAGGACAGACACTGAAGCTTTCTTT
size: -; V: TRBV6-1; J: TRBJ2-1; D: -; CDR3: CASSGLVTYNEQFF; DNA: TGTGCCAGCAGTGGACTAGTTACCTACAATGAGCAGTTCTTC
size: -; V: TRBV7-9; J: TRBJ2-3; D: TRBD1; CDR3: CSSSSGTGLQQLTDTQYF; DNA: TGTTCCAGCAGCTCCGGGACAGGGCTTCAACAACTCACAGATACGCAGTATTTT
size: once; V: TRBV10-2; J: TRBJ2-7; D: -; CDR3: CASRSAGEQYF; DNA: TGCGCCAGCAGATCTGCGGGGGAGCAGTACTTC
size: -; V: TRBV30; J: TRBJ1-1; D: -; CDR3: CAWSEDYGVGTEAFF; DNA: TGTGCCTGGAGTGAAGACTACGGGGTCGGTACTGAAGCTTTCTTT
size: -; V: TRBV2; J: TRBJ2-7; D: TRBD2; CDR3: CASSPLTSGAYEQYF; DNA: TGTGCCAGCAGCCCACTGACTAGCGGTGCCTACGAGCAGTACTTC
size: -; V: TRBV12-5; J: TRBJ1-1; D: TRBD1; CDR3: CASGQGTGSNTEAFF; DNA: TGTGCTAGTGGTCAAGGGACAGGTTCGAACACTGAAGCTTTCTTT
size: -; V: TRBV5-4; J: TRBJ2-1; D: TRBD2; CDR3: CASSPYQGLADYNEQFF; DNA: TGTGCCAGCAGCCCGTACCAAGGACTAGCGGACTACAATGAGCAGTTCTTC
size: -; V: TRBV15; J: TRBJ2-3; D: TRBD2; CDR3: CATSRNPPTSGSGRDTQYF; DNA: TGTGCCACCAGCAGAAACCCTCCGACTAGCGGGAGTGGTCGAGATACGCAGTATTTT
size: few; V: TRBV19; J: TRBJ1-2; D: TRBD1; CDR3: CASSLTGGGEANYGYTF; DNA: TGTGCCAGTAGCTTGACAGGGGGCGGGGAAGCTAACTATGGCTACACCTTC
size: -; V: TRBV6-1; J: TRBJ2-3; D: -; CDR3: CASRNEGVRTDTQYF; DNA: TGTGCCAGCAGAAATGAGGGGGTCCGCACAGATACGCAGTATTTT
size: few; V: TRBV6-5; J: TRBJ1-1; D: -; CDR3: CASSYQVNTEAFF; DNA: TGTGCCAGCAGTTATCAGGTGAACACTGAAGCTTTCTTT
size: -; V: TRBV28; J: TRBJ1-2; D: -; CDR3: CASSPLGDYGYTF; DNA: TGTGCCAGCTCCCCGCTCGGAGACTATGGCTACACCTTC
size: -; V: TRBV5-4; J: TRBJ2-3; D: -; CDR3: CASSPAGLTDTQYF; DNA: TGTGCCAGCAGCCCTGCCGGACTAACAGATACGCAGTATTTT
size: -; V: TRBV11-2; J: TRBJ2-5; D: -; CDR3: CASSLLETQYF; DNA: TGTGCCAGCAGCTTACTAGAGACCCAGTACTTC
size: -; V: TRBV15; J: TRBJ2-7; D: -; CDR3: CATRRGASYEQYF; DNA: TGTGCCACCCGACGGGGGGCCTCCTACGAGCAGTACTTC
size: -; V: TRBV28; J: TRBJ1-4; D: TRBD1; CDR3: CASSLLGTGDEKLFF; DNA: TGTGCCAGCAGTTTACTCGGGACAGGGGATGAAAAACTGTTTTTT
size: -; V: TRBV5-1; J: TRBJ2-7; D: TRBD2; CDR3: CASSLPGTSGYYEQYF; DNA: TGCGCCAGCAGCTTACCCGGGACTAGCGGCTACTACGAGCAGTACTTC
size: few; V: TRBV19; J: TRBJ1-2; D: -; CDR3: CASRMDSSFDYGYTF; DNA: TGTGCCAGTAGGATGGACAGCTCTTTCGACTATGGCTACACCTTC
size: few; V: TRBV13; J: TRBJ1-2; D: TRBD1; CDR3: CASSSRQGLDGYTF; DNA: TGTGCCAGCAGCTCCCGACAGGGCCTTGACGGCTACACCTTC
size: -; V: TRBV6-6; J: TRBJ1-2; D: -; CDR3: CASSFSDSSYGYTF; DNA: TGTGCCAGCAGTTTTTCGGACAGCTCCTATGGCTACACCTTC
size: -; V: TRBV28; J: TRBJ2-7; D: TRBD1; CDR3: CASSTTGVGSYEQYF; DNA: TGTGCCAGCAGTACTACAGGGGTAGGATCCTACGAGCAGTACTTC
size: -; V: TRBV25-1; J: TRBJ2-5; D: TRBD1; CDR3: CASSPPGQGRETQYF; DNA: TGTGCCAGCTCCCCTCCGGGACAGGGTAGGGAGACCCAGTACTTC
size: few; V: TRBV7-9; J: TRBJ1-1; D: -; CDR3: CASSPRRTVDEAFF; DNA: TGTGCCAGCAGCCCACGGCGGACAGTTGATGAAGCTTTCTTT
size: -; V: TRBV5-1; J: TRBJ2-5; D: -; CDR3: CASSLVASQETQYF; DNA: TGCGCCAGCAGCTTGGTAGCGTCGCAAGAGACCCAGTACTTC
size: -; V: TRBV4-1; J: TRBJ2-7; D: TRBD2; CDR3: CASSLVTSGYNEQYF; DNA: TGCGCCAGCAGCCTGGTGACTAGCGGGTATAACGAGCAGTACTTC
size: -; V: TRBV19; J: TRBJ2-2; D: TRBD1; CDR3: CASSTDRGGTGELFF; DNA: TGTGCCAGTAGTACCGACAGGGGGGGAACCGGGGAGCTGTTTTTT
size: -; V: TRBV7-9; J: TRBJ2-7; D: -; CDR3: CSSSLVGRREQYF; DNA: TGTTCCAGCAGCTTAGTAGGGAGGCGCGAGCAGTACTTC
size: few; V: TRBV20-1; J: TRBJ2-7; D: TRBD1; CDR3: CSAPQGYEQYF; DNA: TGCAGTGCTCCACAGGGGTACGAGCAGTACTTC
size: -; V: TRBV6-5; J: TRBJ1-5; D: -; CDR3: CASSLSQGGNQPQHF; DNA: TGTGCCAGCAGCCTTTCGCAGGGCGGCAATCAGCCCCAGCATTTT
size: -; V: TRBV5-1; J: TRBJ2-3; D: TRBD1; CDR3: CASSWGDRGDTQYF; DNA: TGCGCCAGCAGCTGGGGGGACAGGGGCGATACGCAGTATTTT
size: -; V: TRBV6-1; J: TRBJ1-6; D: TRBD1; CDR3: CASSDAAGGGNSPLHF; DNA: TGTGCCAGCAGTGACGCGGCAGGGGGAGGAAATTCACCCCTCCACTTT
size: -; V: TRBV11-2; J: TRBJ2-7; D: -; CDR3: CASSLLGCEQYF; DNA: TGTGCCAGCAGCTTACTAGGATGTGAGCAGTACTTC
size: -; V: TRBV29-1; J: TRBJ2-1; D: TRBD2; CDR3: CSVDSPFTSGKAHGSYNEQFF; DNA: TGCAGCGTTGACTCCCCTTTCACTAGCGGGAAGGCCCACGGTTCCTACAATGAGCAGTTCTTC
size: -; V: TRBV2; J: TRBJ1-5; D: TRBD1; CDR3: CASSKQGNQPQHF; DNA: TGTGCCAGCAGTAAACAGGGGAATCAGCCCCAGCATTTT